A single sample gave rise to the 12 T cell receptor beta chains below, sequenced in a study of graft-versus-host responses after intestinal transplantation. Clones were sequenced by immunoSEQ multiplex PCR, and TCRdb holds only the in-frame ones, with some missing. Among about 100,000 clones, 75% to 95% were seen once, and the ten largest hold 15% to 20%. The sample in question was PBMCs, obtained about 450 days after intestinal transplant. Source of these receptors: a human patient who received an intestinal transplant, so some T cells may come from the graft donor.

The chain employs TRBV7-9 and TRBJ2-5; 7 nucleotides agree with TRBD2. The CDR3 runs 15 residues. Germline trimming cut 4 bases from V and 2 bases from J; bases unmatched to any gene: 7. Germline V gene lookup returns CDR1 SEHNR and CDR2 FQNEAQ (reference sequence). In DNA, the CDR3 is TGTGCCAGCAGCTACGTCCTAGCGGTACAAGAGACCCAGTACTTC. Translating gives CASSYVLAVQETQYF. The full variable domain, with the rest looked up from reference TRBV7-9 and TRBJ2-5, is DTGVSQNPRHKITKRGQNVTFRCDPISEHNRLYWYRQTLGQGPEFLTYFQNEAQLEKSRLLSDRFSAERPKGSFSTLEIQRTEQGDSAMYLCASSYVLAVQETQYFGPGTRLLVL.

The chain joins TRBV18 to TRBJ2-7; D ambiguous. Germline V gene sequence: CDR1 KGHSH, CDR2 LQKENI. The V end was cut by 3 bases, the J end by 2 bases, with 8 bases between. The CDR3 loop spans 13 amino acids. CDR3 protein: CASSPPLAYEQYF. For the CDR3, the DNA is TGTGCCAGCTCACCCCCCCTCGCCTACGAGCAGTACTTC.

The genes are TRBV9 and TRBJ2-3; unclear D gene. The germline CDR1 and CDR2 sequences are SGDLS and YYNGEE. The CDR3 sequence is 13 residues long. With 10 bases removed from V and 0 bases from J, the gap between germline ends came to 12 bases. CDR3 amino acids: CASSPHSTDTQYF. CDR3 coding DNA: TGTGCCTCCTCGCCGCACAGCACAGATACGCAGTATTTT.

The table lists this clone with a few counts. The V and J genes are TRBV19 and TRBJ1-1; D might be TRBD1 (6 bases). Looked up from germline, CDR1 is LNHDA and CDR2 is SQIVND (reference sequence). The CDR3 is made up of 14 amino acids. V was clipped by 6 bases and J by 0 bases, with 11 bases between them. CDR3 loop: CASSAQGMNTEAFF. The CDR3 DNA reads TGTGCCAGTAGCGCACAGGGTATGAACACTGAAGCTTTCTTT. The entire variable domain, with the rest obtained from reference TRBV19 and TRBJ1-1, is as follows: DGGITQSPKYLFRKEGQNVTLSCEQNLNHDAMYWYRQDPGQGLRLIYYSQIVNDFQKGDIAEGYSVSREKKESFPLTVTSAQKNPTAFYLCASSAQGMNTEAFFGQGTRLTVV.

The rearrangement uses TRBV6-5 and TRBJ2-5; D is unclear. Trimming removed 0 bases from V and 7 bases from J, with 9 bases in between. The CDR3 runs 13 residues. The germline CDR1 and CDR2 sequences are MNHEY and SVGAGI. The CDR3 reads CASSYSGLGTQYF. CDR3 in DNA: TGTGCCAGCAGTTACTCAGGGCTCGGGACCCAGTACTTC.

The genes are TRBV29-1 and TRBJ2-5; TRBD1 might be the D (5 bases). Germline V gene lookup returns CDR1 SQVTM and CDR2 ANQGSEA. This CDR3 is 13 amino acids long. V was clipped by 1 base and J by 1 base, with 7 bases between them. CDR3 in DNA: TGCAGCGTTGAAGGGCAGGGCCAAGAGACCCAGTACTTC. Residues: CSVEGQGQETQYF.

The chain uses TRBV5-1 and TRBJ2-3; TRBD1 matches at 9 bases. The V segment lost 2 bases and the J segment 6 bases; nucleotides outside the gene matches: 4. CDR1 is SGHRS, CDR2 YFSETQ, per germline. The CDR3 spans 14 residues. Written as DNA, the CDR3 is TGCGCCAGCAGCTTACAGGGGGCGGGGGATACGCAGTATTTT. It translates to CASSLQGAGDTQYF.

The chain links TRBV6-5 to TRBJ1-1; D possibly corresponds to TRBD1 (5 bases). The V end was cut by 5 bases, the J end by 4 bases, with 14 bases between. Germline lookup yields CDR1 MNHEY and CDR2 SVGAGI. This CDR3 is built from 14 residues. Here the CDR3 DNA reads TGTGCCAGCAGTAGGCAGGGCGGGTTCACTGAAGCTTTCTTT. Translation gives CASSRQGGFTEAFF.

The rearrangement uses TRBV7-3 and TRBJ1-1; D perhaps matches TRBD1 (6 bases). The length of the CDR3 is 16 residues. V lost 6 bases and J 0 bases, leaving 17 bases between the germline ends. CDR1 is SGHTA and CDR2 is FQGTGA in the germline V gene. CDR3 region: CASREYNRVVNTEAFF. The CDR3 region has the DNA TGTGCCAGCAGGGAGTATAACAGGGTGGTGAACACTGAAGCTTTCTTT.

The chain recombines TRBV6-6 with TRBJ1-4; no clear D gene. The CDR3 contains 14 residues. Germline assignment: CDR1 MNHNY and CDR2 SVGAGI (reference sequence). Trimming pared 0 bases from V and 4 bases from J, leaving 6 bases between. The CDR3 loop reads CASSYSMFNEKLFF. The CDR3 bases are TGTGCCAGCAGTTACTCGATGTTTAATGAAAAACTGTTTTTT.

The CDR3 sequence is CASRRGGADQPQHF. DNA for the CDR3: TGTGCCAGCCGGCGGGGGGGAGCAGATCAGCCCCAGCATTTT. The chain combines TRBV2 with TRBJ1-5; D possibly corresponds to TRBD1 (5 bases). CDR1 is SNHLY and CDR2 is FYNNEI in the germline V gene. V was trimmed by 8 bases and J by 5 bases, leaving 16 bases between them. The CDR3 extends over 14 amino acids.

This clone appeared a single time. The chain couples TRBV15 to TRBJ1-6; TRBD1 might be the D (5 bases). This CDR3 region has 14 residues. Germline V CDR1 and CDR2: LNHNV, YYDKDF (reference sequence). V was pared by 0 bases and J by 14 bases, with 14 bases between. The CDR3 nucleotides are TGTGCCACCAGCAGAGAAGGAGGGACTAGGGCCCTCCACTTT. Amino acid sequence: CATSREGGTRALHF.